This is a list of T cell receptor beta chains from one sample in a study of blood T cells in healthy people across ages. TCRdb recomputed calls from the 5' RACE reads with MiXCR, one row per CDR3 protein. The table includes around 990,000 distinct CDR3 sequences, 35% to 40% detected once. Sequencing was carried out using blood. Source of these receptors: a man aged 18 to 30 in good health. Both conserved end residues are part of each CDR3. The order of the fields is CDR3 DNA, CDR3 protein, clone size, J gene, V gene, D gene. A D gene is named only where the DNA matches it firmly. Where a row states a size, it is once, few, many or the class of an expanded clone; other rows omit it.

cdr3_nt: TGTGCCAGCAGCCTGGACAGGATAGGGTATTTT
cdr3_aa: CASSLDRIGYF
clone_size: few
j_call: TRBJ2-3
v_call: TRBV7-2
d_call: TRBD1

cdr3_nt: TGTGCCAGCAGTGACGGCTATAGAGCCGAGCAGTACTTC
cdr3_aa: CASSDGYRAEQYF
clone_size: NA
j_call: TRBJ2-7
v_call: TRBV12-3/TRBV12-4
d_call: NA

cdr3_nt: TGCAGTGCTAGAAGGACAGTCCAAGAGACCCAGTACTTC
cdr3_aa: CSARRTVQETQYF
clone_size: few
j_call: TRBJ2-5
v_call: TRBV20-1
d_call: NA

cdr3_nt: TGTGCCATCAGTGTGGATCCAGGGTCTCTACTTTACAATGAGCAGTTCTTC
cdr3_aa: CAISVDPGSLLYNEQFF
clone_size: few
j_call: TRBJ2-1
v_call: TRBV10-3
d_call: NA

cdr3_nt: TGTGCCAGCAGAACGGGGCCGCACGGGGAGCTGTTTTTT
cdr3_aa: CASRTGPHGELFF
clone_size: NA
j_call: TRBJ2-2
v_call: TRBV9
d_call: NA

cdr3_nt: TGTGCCAGCAGCGTAGCTGGGGCCCCAGATACGCAGTATTTT
cdr3_aa: CASSVAGAPDTQYF
clone_size: NA
j_call: TRBJ2-3
v_call: TRBV9
d_call: NA

cdr3_nt: TGTGCCAGCTCACCCGGCGCAGGCGATAACTATGGCTACACCTTC
cdr3_aa: CASSPGAGDNYGYTF
clone_size: NA
j_call: TRBJ1-2
v_call: TRBV18
d_call: NA

cdr3_nt: TGTGCCAGCAGCCAAGATCTAGGGGGCAGGACCTACGAGCAGTACTTC
cdr3_aa: CASSQDLGGRTYEQYF
clone_size: few
j_call: TRBJ2-7
v_call: TRBV3-1
d_call: TRBD1

cdr3_nt: TGTGCCAGCAGCCCCACCCTTGACAGCAACACTGAAGCTTTCTTT
cdr3_aa: CASSPTLDSNTEAFF
clone_size: few
j_call: TRBJ1-1
v_call: TRBV7-3
d_call: NA

cdr3_nt: TGTGCCAGCCTACTAGCGGGGGTCTACAATGAGCAGTTCTTC
cdr3_aa: CASLLAGVYNEQFF
clone_size: NA
j_call: TRBJ2-1
v_call: TRBV11-2
d_call: TRBD2

cdr3_nt: TGTGCCAGCTCACAATCTAGTGACCCCTCCCCACACCTTCCGTACGAGCAGTACTTC
cdr3_aa: CASSQSSDPSPHLPYEQYF
clone_size: NA
j_call: TRBJ2-7
v_call: TRBV18
d_call: NA

cdr3_nt: TGTGCCAGCAGGGGGGACAGATACAATGAGCAGTTCTTC
cdr3_aa: CASRGDRYNEQFF
clone_size: NA
j_call: TRBJ2-1
v_call: TRBV2
d_call: TRBD1

cdr3_nt: TGTGCCAGCAGCCCGCTGGGGAAACGGGGCACTGAAGCTTTCTTT
cdr3_aa: CASSPLGKRGTEAFF
clone_size: few
j_call: TRBJ1-1
v_call: TRBV12-3/TRBV12-4
d_call: NA

cdr3_nt: TGTGCCAGCAGTCTGACAGGGGGTCGTCGTAGCTATGGCTACACCTTC
cdr3_aa: CASSLTGGRRSYGYTF
clone_size: few
j_call: TRBJ1-2
v_call: TRBV6-5
d_call: TRBD1

cdr3_nt: TGTGCCAGCAGCTTAGACATTAGCGGGGGGGGAAATGAGCAGTACTTC
cdr3_aa: CASSLDISGGGNEQYF
clone_size: NA
j_call: TRBJ2-5
v_call: TRBV7-2
d_call: TRBD2

cdr3_nt: TGTGCTAGTGGTGTAGCAGACAGGCCGTCCTACGAGCAGTACTTC
cdr3_aa: CASGVADRPSYEQYF
clone_size: many
j_call: TRBJ2-7
v_call: TRBV12-5
d_call: NA

cdr3_nt: TGTGCCAGCACAACAGGGCCCGGGGGCACAGATACGCAGTATTTT
cdr3_aa: CASTTGPGGTDTQYF
clone_size: NA
j_call: TRBJ2-3
v_call: TRBV2
d_call: NA

cdr3_nt: TGCAGTGCTAGAGCCACGGGACATCCCATACGGGAGATCTATGGCTACACCTTC
cdr3_aa: CSARATGHPIREIYGYTF
clone_size: NA
j_call: TRBJ1-2
v_call: TRBV20-1
d_call: NA

cdr3_nt: TGTGCCAGCAGTTTTAACAGTGGCAATCAGCCCCAGCATTTT
cdr3_aa: CASSFNSGNQPQHF
clone_size: NA
j_call: TRBJ1-5
v_call: TRBV12-3/TRBV12-4
d_call: NA

cdr3_nt: TGCGCCAGCAGCTCAGACGGGACAGGGTTACAAGAGACCCAGTACTTC
cdr3_aa: CASSSDGTGLQETQYF
clone_size: NA
j_call: TRBJ2-5
v_call: TRBV5-1
d_call: TRBD1

cdr3_nt: TGCAGTGCCAGATCCAGGGGATCCTACAATGAGCAGTTCTTC
cdr3_aa: CSARSRGSYNEQFF
clone_size: NA
j_call: TRBJ2-1
v_call: TRBV20-1
d_call: NA

cdr3_nt: TGTGCCAGCTCACCCAACCGTCAAGAAGATAATGAAAAACTGTTTTTT
cdr3_aa: CASSPNRQEDNEKLFF
clone_size: NA
j_call: TRBJ1-4
v_call: TRBV18
d_call: NA

cdr3_nt: TGTGCCAGCAGTTTAGGTGGGGTTGGGGAGCAGTACTTC
cdr3_aa: CASSLGGVGEQYF
clone_size: NA
j_call: TRBJ2-4
v_call: TRBV11-2
d_call: NA

cdr3_nt: TGCAGTGCTAAGTCACTAGAGAATAATCAGCCCCAGCATTTT
cdr3_aa: CSAKSLENNQPQHF
clone_size: NA
j_call: TRBJ1-5
v_call: TRBV20-1
d_call: NA

cdr3_nt: TGTACCAGCAGCCAAGACAGGGGGTCGCAGCCCCAGCATTTT
cdr3_aa: CTSSQDRGSQPQHF
clone_size: NA
j_call: TRBJ1-5
v_call: TRBV3-1
d_call: TRBD1

cdr3_nt: TGTGCCAGCAGGGACCCTGATACGCAGTATTTT
cdr3_aa: CASRDPDTQYF
clone_size: NA
j_call: TRBJ2-3
v_call: TRBV27
d_call: NA

cdr3_nt: TGTGCCAGCAGTACACAGGGGCCTTTGAAGACCCAGTACTTC
cdr3_aa: CASSTQGPLKTQYF
clone_size: few
j_call: TRBJ2-5
v_call: TRBV27
d_call: TRBD1

cdr3_nt: TGTGCCAGCAGCTATGGTCTTAGCAATCAGCCCCAGCATTTT
cdr3_aa: CASSYGLSNQPQHF
clone_size: many
j_call: TRBJ1-5
v_call: TRBV7-2
d_call: NA

cdr3_nt: TGTGCCAGCAGCTCCCGGACAGGGGTCTATGGCTACACCTTC
cdr3_aa: CASSSRTGVYGYTF
clone_size: many
j_call: TRBJ1-2
v_call: TRBV9
d_call: TRBD1

cdr3_nt: TGTGCCAGCAGTTACTCCCTGTCCAGGGTTGATGAGCAGTTCTTC
cdr3_aa: CASSYSLSRVDEQFF
clone_size: few
j_call: TRBJ2-1
v_call: TRBV6-2/TRBV6-3
d_call: NA